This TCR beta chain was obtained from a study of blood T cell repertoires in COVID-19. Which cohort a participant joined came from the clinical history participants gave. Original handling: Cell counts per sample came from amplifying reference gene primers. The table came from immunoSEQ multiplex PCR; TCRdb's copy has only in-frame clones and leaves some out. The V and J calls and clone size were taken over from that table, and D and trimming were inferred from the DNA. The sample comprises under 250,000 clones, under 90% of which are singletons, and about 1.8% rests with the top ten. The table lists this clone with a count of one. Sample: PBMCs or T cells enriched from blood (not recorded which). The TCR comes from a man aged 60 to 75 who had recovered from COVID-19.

The CDR3 nucleotides read TGTGCCAGCGGGCCGGGGGGCCCGTCGTCCTACAATGAGCAGTTCTTC. It specifies CASGPGGPSSYNEQFF. The gene calls are TRBV27 and TRBJ2-1; perhaps TRBD2 as D (7 bases). CDR3 length: 16 amino acids. V lost 8 bases, J lost 1 base, and 18 bases lay in between. Germline V gene data show CDR1 as MNHEY and CDR2 as SMNVEV (reference sequence).